The 21 T cell receptor beta chains listed next were all sequenced from one sample in a study of blood T cell repertoires in COVID-19. Here immunoSEQ multiplex PCR was the method, and the copy in TCRdb shows in-frame clones only, minus some. The sample contains 150,000 to 200,000 clones, roughly nine tenths of which appear only once. The sequencing sample was made of peripheral blood. The receptor set was obtained from a man between 70 and 80 years old with active or convalescent COVID-19.

The table lists this clone with a count of one. This rearrangement joins TRBV28 to TRBJ1-1; D unclear. Germline values: CDR1 MDHEN, CDR2 SYDVKM. Trimming left V 4 bases short and J 5 bases short, with 14 bases between. CDR3 length: 14 amino acids. CDR3 sequence (DNA): TGTGCCAGCAGTTCGCCGGGGAGGGTAACTGAAGCTTTCTTT. Translation gives CASSSPGRVTEAFF.

This clone has a single count. J is TRBJ1-2 and V is TRBV13, with a possible D match to TRBD1 (5 bases). CDR1 and CDR2 from the germline V gene are PRHDT and FYEKMQ (reference sequence). This CDR3 contains 14 residues. V dropped 4 bases and J dropped 9 bases, with 18 bases sitting between them. The CDR3 protein is CASSWRRQGYRYTF. DNA of the CDR3: TGTGCCAGCAGCTGGCGCCGGCAGGGTTATCGCTACACCTTC.

V is TRBV6-5 and J is TRBJ2-7, with 7 positions matching TRBD1. The CDR3 extends over 13 amino acids. J lost 7 bases, V lost 2 bases, and 5 bases had no gene match. Germline CDR1 is MNHEY and CDR2 is SVGAGI. DNA of the CDR3: TGTGCCAGCAGTTACGGACAGGTGGGTGAGCAGTACTTC. It encodes CASSYGQVGEQYF.

The chain recombines TRBV28 with TRBJ1-3; tentative D call: TRBD1 (6 bases). The CDR3 spans 16 residues. CDR1 is MDHEN, CDR2 SYDVKM, per germline. Trimming took off 6 bases at V and 0 bases at J, with 15 bases between the two ends. CDR3 nucleotide sequence: TGTGCCAGCAGCACCCCCTCCAGGGGCTCTGGAAACACCATATATTTT. Its translation is CASSTPSRGSGNTIYF. The full variable domain, in which reference TRBV28 and TRBJ1-3 provide the parts outside the CDR3, is DVKVTQSSRYLVKRTGEKVFLECVQDMDHENMFWYRQDPGLGLRLIYFSYDVKMKEKGDIPEGYSVSREKKERFSLILESASTNQTSMYLCASSTPSRGSGNTIYFGEGSWLTVV.

This sequence joins TRBV2 and TRBJ2-7, with D maybe TRBD2 (6 bases). V lost 4 bases to trimming and J lost 3 bases, with 13 bases between them. This CDR3 region has 14 residues. Germline-derived CDR1 and CDR2 are SNHLY and FYNNEI. In DNA form, the CDR3 reads TGTGCCAGCAGTGCTAATACCGGGGGCTACGAGCAGTACTTC. Amino acids: CASSANTGGYEQYF.

The rearrangement joins TRBV3-1 (or the pseudogene TRBV3-2) to TRBJ2-1; tentative D call: TRBD2 (6 bases). CDR1 and CDR2 from the germline V gene are LGHDT and YNNKEL (reference sequence). This CDR3 is built from 16 residues. The V end was cut by 0 bases, the J end by 7 bases, with 16 bases between. CDR3 sequence (DNA): TGTGCCAGCAGCCAAGATGTGGCGGGAAGAAGGAATGAGCAGTTCTTC. Amino acid sequence: CASSQDVAGRRNEQFF.

The chain links TRBV19 to TRBJ2-3; possibly TRBD2 for D (5 bases). V was shortened by 7 bases and J by 0 bases, with 14 bases between the two germline ends. CDR1 and CDR2 from the germline V gene are LNHDA and SQIVND (reference sequence). This CDR3 region has 15 residues. The CDR3 protein is CASNKRAVSTDTQYF. DNA of the CDR3: TGTGCCAGTAATAAGAGGGCCGTTAGCACAGATACGCAGTATTTT.

The V and J genes are TRBV10-2 and TRBJ2-4; TRBD1 aligns across 9 bases. With V trimmed by 6 bases and J by 15 bases, 9 bases remained unmatched. Germline CDR1 is WSHSY and CDR2 is SAAADI. The CDR3 runs to 12 residues. The DNA of the CDR3 is TGCGCCAGCAGGTTGGGGACAGGGTTCTTGTACTTC. Translating it yields CASRLGTGFLYF.

In its sample, this clone was seen once. This sample includes further DNA sequences coding for the same CDR3. This sequence joins TRBV6-2 or TRBV6-3 and TRBJ1-5; TRBD1 is a possible D gene (6 bases). Trimming cost V 0 bases and J 4 bases, with 13 bases left between them. The germline CDR1 and CDR2 sequences are MNHEY and SVGEGT. The CDR3 contains 16 residues. CDR3 nucleotides: TGTGCCAGCAGTTACTCGAGCAGGGGCATTAATCAGCCCCAGCATTTT. Amino acid sequence: CASSYSSRGINQPQHF.

The V call is TRBV18, the J call TRBJ1-2; D possibly corresponds to TRBD1 (6 bases). This CDR3 contains 13 residues. Germline V gives CDR1 KGHSH, CDR2 LQKENI. Trimming pared 2 bases from V and 3 bases from J, leaving 7 bases between. The chain's CDR3 is CASSPGGDYGYTF. The DNA of the CDR3 is TGTGCCAGCTCACCAGGGGGCGACTATGGCTACACCTTC.

The chain links TRBV10-3 to TRBJ2-3, with TRBD1 as a possible D gene (5 bases). The germline V gene encodes CDR1 ENHRY and CDR2 SYGVKD. V gave up 4 bases and J gave up 5 bases, with 13 bases separating them. This CDR3 region has 14 residues. The CDR3 DNA sequence: TGTGCCATCAGTGGGGGCCCAAGAGGAGATACGCAGTATTTT. This encodes CAISGGPRGDTQYF.

V usage is TRBV6-5 and J usage is TRBJ1-5; D is unresolved. Germline V gives CDR1 MNHEY, CDR2 SVGAGI. Trimming pared 7 bases from V and 0 bases from J, leaving 10 bases between. The CDR3 loop spans 14 amino acids. The CDR3 sequence is CASKGGNSNQPQHF. DNA for the CDR3: TGTGCCAGCAAGGGAGGGAATAGCAATCAGCCCCAGCATTTT.

The V gene is TRBV11-2, the J gene TRBJ1-2, with TRBD1 matching over 9 bases. The length of the CDR3 is 15 residues. Per the germline V gene, CDR1 is SGHAT and CDR2 is FQNNGV. After removal of 4 bases from V and 1 base from J, the junction contained 4 bases not matched to a gene. CDR3 sequence reads: CASSSRDRVNYGYTF. CDR3 in DNA: TGTGCCAGCAGCTCCCGGGACAGGGTTAACTATGGCTACACCTTC.

V and J are TRBV27 and TRBJ1-4; possible D gene TRBD1, 6 bases. The CDR3 loop spans 15 amino acids. The V end lost 6 bases, the J end lost 8 bases, and 19 bases lay between the germline ends. From germline, CDR1 is MNHEY and CDR2 SMNVEV (reference sequence). The CDR3 DNA sequence: TGTGCCAGCAGCACATACAGGGCCGGCAAAGAAAAACTGTTTTTT. This sequence encodes CASSTYRAGKEKLFF.

The V and J genes are TRBV3-1 (or the pseudogene TRBV3-2) and TRBJ2-2; D gene unclear. V dropped 2 bases and J dropped 5 bases, with 12 bases sitting between them. Germline lookup yields CDR1 LGHDT and CDR2 YNNKEL (reference sequence). The CDR3 is 15 residues long. CDR3 in DNA: TGTGCCAGCAGCCAATGGGCCCACAAAACCGGGGAGCTGTTTTTT. Translating it yields CASSQWAHKTGELFF.

The chain joins TRBV6-6 to TRBJ2-7, with 10 nucleotides matching TRBD1. The germline V gene has CDR1 MNHNY and CDR2 SVGAGI (reference sequence). The CDR3 totals 13 residues. J lost 3 bases, V lost 10 bases, and 6 bases had no gene match. The CDR3 is CATGQGGRYEQYF. CDR3 sequence (DNA): TGTGCCACCGGACAGGGGGGCCGCTACGAGCAGTACTTC.

The chain recombines TRBV15 with TRBJ2-7, with D possibly being TRBD1 (5 bases). The CDR3 has 17 residues. The ends were cut back, 0 bases at V and 6 bases at J, with 21 bases in the middle. Germline assignment: CDR1 LNHNV and CDR2 YYDKDF (reference sequence). In nucleotides, the CDR3 is TGTGCCACCAGCAGAGATAAAGTTTCAGGGCGTAAGTCCGAGCAGTACTTC. Encoded protein: CATSRDKVSGRKSEQYF.

The gene calls are TRBV18 and TRBJ1-6; 7 positions agree with TRBD1. Germline trimming cut 4 bases from V and 7 bases from J; bases unmatched to any gene: 4. Looked up from germline, CDR1 is KGHSH and CDR2 is LQKENI. The CDR3 extends over 14 amino acids. The CDR3 sequence is CASSLGQRNSPLHF. CDR3 sequence (DNA): TGTGCCAGCTCACTGGGACAGAGAAATTCACCCCTCCACTTT.

This clone appeared a single time. The gene calls are TRBV29-1 and TRBJ1-2; D is unresolved. Germline CDR1 SQVTM, CDR2 ANQGSEA. Deletions cut 7 bases from V and 4 bases from J, with 13 bases between. The CDR3 totals 12 residues. CDR3 amino acids: CSATTRSYGYTF. In DNA, the CDR3 is TGCAGCGCAACGACGCGGAGCTATGGCTACACCTTC.

V and J are TRBV4-3 and TRBJ1-4, with 8 bases identical to TRBD1. Trimming removed 5 bases from V and 11 bases from J; junction bases left unmatched: 13. The CDR3 contains 15 residues. Germline V CDR1 and CDR2: LGHNA, YSLEER. The CDR3 reads CASSYGDGRGQKLFF. CDR3 DNA: TGCGCCAGCAGCTATGGGGACGGCAGGGGGCAGAAACTGTTTTTT.

The chain recombines TRBV5-6 with TRBJ2-4; perhaps TRBD2 as D (7 bases). This CDR3 spans 12 amino acids. Trimming left V 2 bases short and J 10 bases short, with 10 bases between. Germline-derived CDR1 and CDR2 are SGHDT and YYEEEE. The DNA for the CDR3 is TGTGCCAGCAGCTTACGGGGGGCGATTCAGTACTTC. Translating gives CASSLRGAIQYF.